This is a list of T cell receptor beta chains from one sample in a study of CD8 T cells in ankylosing spondylitis. TCRdb independently ran MiXCR on the 5' RACE reads; one entry per CDR3 protein. The table shows about 250,000 distinct CDR3 sequences, with 32% occurring only once. Sequenced material: blood, either unsorted or a sorted T cell fraction (not recorded which). Receptors originate from a male donor with ankylosing spondylitis or in good health (not recorded which). Each CDR3 is given with its conserved first and last residue. A D gene is named only where the DNA matches it firmly. The listing skips clone size in some rows; elsewhere it reads once, few, many or a size class.

J gene	clone size	D gene	V gene	CDR3 protein	CDR3 DNA
TRBJ1-3	.	.	TRBV7-3	CASSSRRAVRSGNTIYF	TGTGCCAGCAGCTCGAGGCGGGCCGTCCGATCTGGAAACACCATATATTTT
TRBJ2-3	.	.	TRBV20-1	CSVNPTGGTDTQYF	TGCAGTGTTAATCCCACGGGGGGCACAGATACGCAGTATTTT
TRBJ1-1	.	TRBD1	TRBV5-1	CASSKRPGTGSTEAFF	TGCGCCAGCAGCAAACGACCCGGGACAGGGAGCACTGAAGCTTTCTTT
TRBJ2-7	many	TRBD1	TRBV12-3/TRBV12-4	CASSPGTGSYEQYF	TGTGCCAGCAGTCCCGGGACAGGCTCCTACGAGCAGTACTTC
TRBJ2-2	.	.	TRBV2	CASDMGGRETGELFF	TGTGCCAGCGACATGGGGGGGCGAGAGACCGGGGAGCTGTTTTTT
TRBJ1-4	.	.	TRBV12-3/TRBV12-4	CASSLSGTSNEKLFF	TGTGCCAGCAGTTTATCCGGGACCTCAAATGAAAAACTGTTTTTT
TRBJ2-3	.	.	TRBV5-1	CASSLKAVPRTDTQYF	TGCGCCAGCAGCTTGAAAGCGGTACCACGCACAGATACGCAGTATTTT
TRBJ2-1	.	TRBD2	TRBV5-4	CASSLGPRLAGAPLGNEQFF	TGTGCCAGCAGCTTGGGCCCTCGACTAGCGGGGGCGCCCCTAGGCAATGAGCAGTTCTTC
TRBJ1-1	few	.	TRBV20-1	CSAIETALNTEAFF	TGCAGTGCTATAGAGACAGCCTTGAACACTGAAGCTTTCTTT
TRBJ2-1	.	TRBD2	TRBV12-3/TRBV12-4	CASSLNLVTSGFF	TGTGCCAGCAGTTTGAATCTTGTGACTAGCGGGTTCTTC
TRBJ1-2	.	.	TRBV6-5	CARDSGYTF	TGTGCCAGAGACAGCGGCTACACCTTC
TRBJ2-3	.	.	TRBV29-1	CSVQGLNTDTQYF	TGCAGCGTTCAAGGCCTAAACACAGATACGCAGTATTTT
TRBJ1-1	few	.	TRBV12-3/TRBV12-4	CASSLWGAEAFF	TGTGCCAGCAGTTTATGGGGGGCTGAAGCTTTCTTT
TRBJ2-5	.	.	TRBV20-1	CSARVAGDPQYF	TGCAGTGCTAGGGTCGCAGGGGATCCCCAGTACTTC
TRBJ1-2	.	.	TRBV12-3/TRBV12-4	CASSLYSRDDGYTF	TGTGCCAGCAGTTTATATTCCAGGGACGATGGCTACACCTTC
TRBJ2-5	.	.	TRBV28	CASSLGGVVTQETQYF	TGTGCCAGCAGTTTGGGCGGCGTCGTAACCCAAGAGACCCAGTACTTC
TRBJ2-1	few	.	TRBV9	CASSVGTFSSYNEQFF	TGTGCCAGCAGCGTAGGGACTTTTAGCTCCTACAATGAGCAGTTCTTC
TRBJ1-1	.	TRBD1	TRBV28	CASSQGRGTTEAFF	TGTGCCAGCAGCCAGGGCAGGGGGACCACTGAAGCTTTCTTT
TRBJ1-3	.	.	TRBV10-3	CAISNRDLSGNTIYF	TGTGCCATCAGCAACAGGGACCTCTCTGGAAACACCATATATTTT
TRBJ2-3	many	.	TRBV20-1	CSAIQSDPSTDTQYF	TGCAGTGCTATTCAGTCCGACCCTAGCACAGATACGCAGTATTTT
TRBJ1-3	few	TRBD1	TRBV6-1	CASSTDREGNTIYF	TGTGCCAGCAGCACCGACAGGGAAGGAAACACCATATATTTT
TRBJ1-2	.	.	TRBV5-1	CASSGTTMALGYGYTF	TGCGCCAGCAGCGGAACGACCATGGCCTTGGGCTATGGCTACACCTTC
TRBJ2-5	few	.	TRBV12-3/TRBV12-4	CASPSNQETQYF	TGTGCCAGCCCCAGTAACCAAGAGACCCAGTACTTC
TRBJ2-2	.	.	TRBV20-1	CSARAAARRYTGELFF	TGCAGTGCTAGAGCAGCAGCGAGGAGGTACACCGGGGAGCTGTTTTTT
TRBJ2-1	.	TRBD2	TRBV10-3	CAISEGLASDEQFF	TGTGCCATCAGTGAGGGACTAGCGAGCGATGAGCAGTTCTTC
TRBJ1-6	.	.	TRBV3-1	CASSLGPTLNSPLHF	TGTGCCAGCAGCCTGGGACCTACCCTTAATTCACCCCTCCACTTT
TRBJ2-3	few	.	TRBV29-1	CSVDGPTSTDTQYF	TGCAGCGTTGACGGCCCTACAAGCACAGATACGCAGTATTTT
TRBJ1-3	.	.	TRBV30	CAQGNTRPSGNTIYF	TGTGCCCAGGGGAATACAAGGCCCTCTGGAAACACCATATATTTT
TRBJ1-3	few	.	TRBV20-1	CSADGASGNTIYF	TGCAGTGCGGACGGAGCCTCTGGAAACACCATATATTTT
TRBJ1-1	.	TRBD1	TRBV12-3/TRBV12-4	CASSEQGRNTEAFF	TGTGCCAGCAGTGAACAGGGGAGGAACACTGAAGCTTTCTTT
TRBJ2-2	few	TRBD2	TRBV10-2	CASTLGLAGALTGELFF	TGCGCCAGCACACTCGGACTAGCGGGGGCGCTCACCGGGGAGCTGTTTTTT
TRBJ1-5	few	.	TRBV5-1	CASSNQPQHF	TGCGCCAGCAGTAATCAGCCCCAGCATTTT
TRBJ1-1	few	.	TRBV11-2	CASSFMRLRAEAFF	TGTGCCAGCAGCTTTATGCGCTTGAGGGCTGAAGCTTTCTTT
TRBJ2-2	few	TRBD2	TRBV20-1	CSARDPGLASGELFF	TGCAGTGCTAGAGATCCCGGACTAGCTAGCGGGGAGCTGTTTTTT
TRBJ2-7	.	TRBD1	TRBV12-3/TRBV12-4	CASRGTVYAEQYF	TGTGCCAGCAGAGGGACAGTCTACGCGGAGCAGTACTTC
TRBJ2-5	.	TRBD2	TRBV5-6	CASSAGLAGGSVETQYF	TGTGCCAGCAGCGCGGGACTAGCGGGGGGGAGTGTGGAGACCCAGTACTTC
TRBJ2-4	.	.	TRBV7-8	CASSPSRAKNIQYF	TGTGCCAGCAGCCCAAGTAGAGCCAAAAACATTCAGTACTTC
TRBJ2-1	.	.	TRBV20-1	CSASGEEREQFF	TGCAGTGCTAGTGGGGAAGAGCGTGAGCAGTTCTTC
TRBJ2-5	.	.	TRBV2	CASSDLKGGTQYF	TGTGCCAGCAGTGATCTTAAGGGGGGGACCCAGTACTTC
TRBJ2-2	few	.	TRBV12-3/TRBV12-4	CASSLIGDTGELFF	TGTGCCAGCAGTTTGATAGGGGATACCGGGGAGCTGTTTTTT
TRBJ2-3	.	.	TRBV29-1	CSARGTTDTQYF	TGCAGCGCACGGGGGACCACAGATACGCAGTATTTT
TRBJ1-2	few	TRBD1	TRBV29-1	CSVGPTGNYGYTF	TGCAGCGTGGGCCCGACAGGGAACTATGGCTACACCTTC
TRBJ2-1	.	.	TRBV20-1	CSVLTGSLGNEQFF	TGCAGTGTTTTAACCGGGTCCCTTGGGAATGAGCAGTTCTTC
TRBJ2-7	few	.	TRBV20-1	CSARGGRQSHEQYF	TGCAGTGCTAGAGGGGGGCGACAGTCCCACGAGCAGTACTTC
TRBJ2-1	.	.	TRBV20-1	CSARDDGGVHLYNEQFF	TGCAGTGCTAGAGATGATGGCGGGGTACATCTCTACAATGAGCAGTTCTTC
TRBJ1-1	.	TRBD1	TRBV6-5	CASSYSSGGKAFF	TGTGCCAGCAGTTACTCGTCAGGGGGCAAAGCTTTCTTT
TRBJ2-7	.	.	TRBV7-9	CASTQPDYEQYF	TGTGCCAGCACCCAACCAGACTACGAGCAGTACTTC
TRBJ2-5	few	TRBD1	TRBV29-1	CSATGQGWRQETQYF	TGCAGCGCCACGGGACAGGGATGGAGGCAAGAGACCCAGTACTTC
TRBJ2-7	few	TRBD1	TRBV10-3	CAISGSRTGLTYEQYF	TGTGCCATCAGCGGCTCAAGGACAGGATTGACCTACGAGCAGTACTTC
TRBJ2-1	few	TRBD1	TRBV6-1	CASRPGQGGHNEQFF	TGTGCCAGCAGACCAGGACAGGGTGGCCACAATGAGCAGTTCTTC
TRBJ2-3	few	TRBD2	TRBV4-2	CASSPYSGGAVDTQYF	TGTGCCAGCAGCCCATATAGCGGGGGGGCCGTAGATACGCAGTATTTT
TRBJ1-6	.	TRBD1	TRBV11-2	CASSLAAGGGSPLHF	TGTGCCAGCAGCTTAGCCGCAGGGGGCGGTTCACCCCTCCACTTT
TRBJ2-3	.	.	TRBV10-3	CAISRDGGTDTQYF	TGTGCCATCAGTCGCGACGGAGGCACAGATACGCAGTATTTT
TRBJ2-2	.	TRBD1	TRBV5-1	CASSLGTGSTGELFF	TGCGCCAGCAGCTTGGGGACAGGGTCCACCGGGGAGCTGTTTTTT